The 13 T cell receptor beta chains below come from one sample, sequenced in a study of cytomegalovirus exposure and HLA in healthy donors. TCRdb keeps only in-frame clones here, not all; method: immunoSEQ multiplex PCR. The table shows more than 110,000 clones, with just under 85% occurring only once. The material sequenced was PBMCs. Receptors were obtained from a woman in her twenties or thirties in good health and CMV-seronegative.

The chain links TRBV18 to TRBJ1-1, with 9 bases identical to TRBD1. Losses at the gene ends were 2 bases for V and 3 bases for J; bases not matched to a gene: 4. In germline, CDR1 is KGHSH, CDR2 LQKENI. This CDR3 comprises 15 residues. CDR3 residues: CASSPRTGADTEAFF. For the CDR3, the DNA is TGTGCCAGCTCACCAAGGACAGGGGCGGACACTGAAGCTTTCTTT.

In this sample, this clone turned up once. The J gene is TRBJ1-1, the V gene TRBV7-8; D gene ambiguous. The CDR3 has 14 residues. Looked up from germline, CDR1 is SGHVS and CDR2 is FQNEAQ. Between the trimmed V and J ends, which lost 5 bases and 1 base, there was a span of 11 bases. CDR3 loop: CASSPNRANTEAFF. The CDR3 DNA reads as TGTGCCAGCAGCCCGAACCGAGCGAACACTGAAGCTTTCTTT.

V is TRBV13 and J is TRBJ2-7; D not resolved. This CDR3 has 13 amino acids. Germline loops: CDR1 PRHDT, CDR2 FYEKMQ (reference sequence). Trimming took 2 bases from V and 2 from J, leaving 7 bases between them. The CDR3 DNA reads TGTGCCAGCAGCTTACAGGCAACCTACGAGCAGTACTTC. This encodes CASSLQATYEQYF. The full variable domain, rest sourced from reference TRBV13 and TRBJ2-7, is AAGVIQSPRHLIKEKRETATLKCYPIPRHDTVYWYQQGPGQDPQFLISFYEKMQSDKGSIPDRFSAQQFSDYHSELNMSSLELGDSALYFCASSLQATYEQYFGPGTRLTVT.

V is TRBV11-2 and J is TRBJ1-1; TRBD1 aligns across 8 bases. CDR1 and CDR2 from the germline V gene are SGHAT and FQNNGV. Unmatched junction bases numbered 9, after V lost 1 base and J lost 2 bases. This CDR3 comprises 17 residues. The CDR3 here is CASSLGFRTGKNTEAFF. CDR3 sequence (DNA): TGTGCCAGCAGCTTAGGATTCCGGACAGGGAAAAACACTGAAGCTTTCTTT.

This clone has a single count. This sequence joins TRBV2 and TRBJ2-3, with D tentatively TRBD2 (7 bases). The CDR3 length is 13 residues. Germline V gene lookup returns CDR1 SNHLY and CDR2 FYNNEI. Trimming took off 8 bases at V and 6 bases at J, with 15 bases between the two ends. This CDR3 is CASGGLAADTQYF. As DNA, the CDR3 is TGTGCCAGCGGGGGGCTAGCGGCCGATACGCAGTATTTT. Combining the CDR3 with reference TRBV2 and TRBJ2-3 gives the whole variable domain EPEVTQTPSHQVTQMGQEVILRCVPISNHLYFYWYRQILGQKVEFLVSFYNNEISEKSEIFDDQFSVERPDGSNFTLKIRSTKLEDSAMYFCASGGLAADTQYFGPGTRLTVL.

The chain couples TRBV2 to TRBJ1-1; 7 nucleotides align to TRBD1. V lost 4 bases to trimming and J lost 5 bases; unmatched junction nucleotides: 7. CDR3 size: 14 residues. Germline V gene data show CDR1 as SNHLY and CDR2 as FYNNEI. The CDR3 here is CASSGGVTGTEAFF. CDR3 sequence (DNA): TGTGCCAGCAGTGGGGGGGTGACAGGGACTGAAGCTTTCTTT.

The V call is TRBV28, the J call TRBJ1-2; D is ambiguous. V shed 3 bases and J shed 4 bases, with 6 bases lying between them. The CDR3 totals 12 residues. The germline V gene encodes CDR1 MDHEN and CDR2 SYDVKM. The CDR3, as DNA: TGTGCCAGCAGTTTGGCCAGCTATGGCTACACCTTC. Translating it yields CASSLASYGYTF.

V and J are TRBV5-1 and TRBJ1-4; TRBD1 matches 10 bases. The CDR3 sequence is 15 residues long. Losses at the gene ends were 1 base for V and 8 bases for J; bases not matched to a gene: 5. The germline V gene encodes CDR1 SGHRS and CDR2 YFSETQ. The CDR3 DNA reads TGCGCCAGCAGCTTGTATGGGACAGGGGAAGAAAAACTGTTTTTT. Its translation: CASSLYGTGEEKLFF.

The chain couples TRBV6-5 to TRBJ2-1; TRBD1 is a possible D gene (6 bases). Germline loops: CDR1 MNHEY, CDR2 SVGAGI. CDR3 size: 12 residues. The ends were cut back, 5 bases at V and 8 bases at J, with 10 bases in the middle. The CDR3, as DNA: TGTGCCAGCAGTGAACAGGGCTATGAGCAGTTCTTC. Its protein is CASSEQGYEQFF.

This rearrangement joins TRBV9 to TRBJ2-6, with unresolved D. Trimming cost V 5 bases and J 0 bases, with 6 bases left between them. The germline gives CDR1 SGDLS, CDR2 YYNGEE. The CDR3 is 14 amino acids. The CDR3 protein is CASSRLSGANVLTF. CDR3 nucleotides: TGTGCCAGCAGTAGACTCTCTGGGGCCAACGTCCTGACTTTC.

V usage is TRBV29-1 and J usage is TRBJ1-1; D unclear. V was shortened by 7 bases and J by 11 bases, with 23 bases between the two germline ends. The CDR3 loop spans 13 amino acids. CDR1 and CDR2 (germline): SQVTM, ANQGSEA. DNA of the CDR3: TGCAGCGCCCATTGGGAGAGAGCTCGAGGGGCTTTCTTT. Translating it yields CSAHWERARGAFF. The whole variable domain, remainder taken from reference TRBV29-1 and TRBJ1-1, is SAVISQKPSRDICQRGTSLTIQCQVDSQVTMMFWYRQQPGQSLTLIATANQGSEATYESGFVIDKFPISRPNLTFSTLTVSNMSPEDSSIYLCSAHWERARGAFFGQGTRLTVV.

The J gene is TRBJ1-6, the V gene TRBV7-2; D call uncertain. With 1 base removed from V and 6 bases from J, the gap between germline ends came to 10 bases. Germline V gene data show CDR1 as SGHTA and CDR2 as FQGNSA. This CDR3 has 15 residues. CDR3 in DNA: TGTGCCAGCAGCTTAGACCCGGGATTTAATTCACCCCTCCACTTT. This encodes CASSLDPGFNSPLHF.

CDR3 sequence reads: CASSQPYYGGKYNEQFF. DNA for the CDR3: TGCGCCAGCAGCCAACCCTACTACGGGGGGAAATACAATGAGCAGTTCTTC. This rearrangement joins TRBV4-1 to TRBJ2-1; TRBD2 aligns across 7 bases. This CDR3 has 17 amino acids. The junction had 11 bases not matched to a gene; V was cut back by 2 bases and J by 4 bases. Germline V CDR1 and CDR2: MGHRA, YSYEKL.